This T cell receptor beta chain was sequenced during a study of blood T cell repertoires in COVID-19. Looking at the study overall: The study drew acute and convalescent COVID-19 samples from the United States, Italy and Spain.

This clone was detected only once. In the authors' methods: Estimation of nucleated cell counts was performed using reference gene primer amplification. Only in-frame clones appear in the TCRdb table, and some are missing; sequencing was by immunoSEQ multiplex PCR. V, J and clone size derive from that table, while D and trimming were established from the DNA sequence. The sample records about 250,000 clones, roughly 85% being singletons. Losses at the gene ends were 4 bases for V and 6 bases for J; bases not matched to a gene: 5. The length of the CDR3 is 15 residues. CDR1 is SGHTA, CDR2 FQGNSA, per germline.

Sequenced: PBMCs or T cells enriched from blood (not recorded which). The rearrangement uses TRBV7-2 and TRBJ1-6; 8 bases agree with TRBD1. The origin of this receptor is a woman aged 50 to 60 with acute COVID-19. DNA for the CDR3: TGTGCCAGCAGCTCTCGACAGGGGCGTAATTCACCCCTCCACTTT. Encoded protein: CASSSRQGRNSPLHF.